Presented here are 5 T cell receptor beta chains from one specimen sequenced in a study of cytomegalovirus exposure and HLA in healthy donors. A multiplex PCR was run with 60 Vbeta primers and 13 Jbeta primers. The repertoire was sequenced with immunoSEQ multiplex PCR; TCRdb's copy has only in-frame clones and lacks some. The table has 150,000 to 200,000 clones, about 80% seen once; the top ten hold roughly 9.7%. Input material: PBMCs. These receptors came from a man aged 18 to 30 in good health and CMV-seropositive.

This clone appeared once. V gene TRBV20-1 combines with J gene TRBJ2-3, with D possibly TRBD2 on 5 matching bases. Germline loops: CDR1 DFQATT, CDR2 SNEGSKA (reference sequence). V was shortened by 4 bases and J by 14 bases, with 16 bases between the two germline ends. The CDR3 runs 11 residues. The CDR3 coding sequence is TGCAGTGCTATCGTCCCAAACGGGGTGTATTTT. This encodes CSAIVPNGVYF.

This clone appeared a single time. This chain joins TRBV18 and TRBJ2-7, with a tentative D call TRBD1 (6 bases). Germline V gene lookup returns CDR1 KGHSH and CDR2 LQKENI. Trimming left V 5 bases short and J 0 bases short, with 14 bases between. This CDR3 has 15 residues. CDR3 DNA sequence: TGTGCCAGCTCAACAAACAGGGCACTCTCCTACGAGCAGTACTTC. Protein sequence: CASSTNRALSYEQYF.

The V gene is TRBV18, the J gene TRBJ2-3, with TRBD1 matching over 7 bases. From germline, CDR1 is KGHSH and CDR2 LQKENI. The CDR3 is 15 amino acids. Unmatched junction bases numbered 2, after V lost 2 bases and J lost 0 bases. CDR3 sequence reads: CASSPTGQSTDTQYF. The CDR3 coding sequence is TGTGCCAGCTCACCAACGGGACAGAGCACAGATACGCAGTATTTT.

This clone was observed a few times. The V call is TRBV11-1, the J call TRBJ2-1; D may be TRBD2 (6 bases). Germline-derived CDR1 and CDR2 are SGHAT and FQDESV (reference sequence). CDR3 length: 16 residues. V lost 1 base and J lost 2, with 12 bases in between. CDR3 nucleotides: TGTGCCAGCAGCTTAGGGCACGGGAGTACCTACAATGAGCAGTTCTTC. Encoded protein: CASSLGHGSTYNEQFF.

The chain employs TRBV6-1 and TRBJ2-1; a weak D match, TRBD2 (5 bases). The germline gives CDR1 MNHNS, CDR2 SASEGT. CDR3 length equals 15 residues. V was cut by 3 bases and J by 2 bases, with 11 bases left in between. The CDR3 sequence: CASSDPEGPYNEQFF. CDR3 coding DNA: TGTGCCAGCAGTGACCCCGAGGGCCCCTACAATGAGCAGTTCTTC.